This T cell receptor beta chain was observed in a study of human T cells and chemical hapten exposure. Using its own MiXCR run on the RACE reads, TCRdb lists one record per CDR3 protein. The repertoire consists of around 380,000 distinct CDR3 sequences, with around 5.5% occurring once and the leading ten covering 7% to 10%. This CDR3 comprises 15 residues. V shed 1 base and J shed 3 bases, with 13 bases lying between them. Germline CDR1 and CDR2: SGHDN and FVKESK. Time point denoted: pre-sensitization, week 0. The treatment: therapeutic diphenylcyclopropenone sensitization with weekly scalp DPC. The receptor was isolated from a woman younger than 35 with alopecia areata. Some clones in this sample may be carry-over from other donors' samples. The chain is built from TRBV14 and TRBJ2-7; a weak D match, TRBD1 (6 bases). This material consisted of whole blood, taken in connection with sensitization to the hapten diphenylcyclopropenone (DPC). CDR3: CASSQGTDINYEQYF. The DNA of the CDR3 is TGTGCCAGCAGCCAAGGGACAGATATAAACTACGAGCAGTACTTC.